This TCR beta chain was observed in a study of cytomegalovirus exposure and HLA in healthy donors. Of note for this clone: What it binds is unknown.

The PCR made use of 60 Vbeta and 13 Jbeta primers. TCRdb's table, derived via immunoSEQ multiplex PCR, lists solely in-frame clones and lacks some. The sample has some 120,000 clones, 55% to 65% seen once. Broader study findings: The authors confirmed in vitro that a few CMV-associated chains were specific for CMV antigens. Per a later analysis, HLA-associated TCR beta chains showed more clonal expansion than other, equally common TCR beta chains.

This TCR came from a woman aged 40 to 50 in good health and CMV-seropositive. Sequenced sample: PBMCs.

The CDR3, as DNA: TGTGCCAGCAGCCTTGGAGCTCCTAATTACAATGAGCAGTTCTTC. This translates into CASSLGAPNYNEQFF. The chain carries TRBV9 and TRBJ2-1; D gene ambiguous. The CDR3 contains 15 residues. Germline CDR1 and CDR2: SGDLS and YYNGEE. V gave up 4 bases and J gave up 4 bases, with 15 bases separating them.